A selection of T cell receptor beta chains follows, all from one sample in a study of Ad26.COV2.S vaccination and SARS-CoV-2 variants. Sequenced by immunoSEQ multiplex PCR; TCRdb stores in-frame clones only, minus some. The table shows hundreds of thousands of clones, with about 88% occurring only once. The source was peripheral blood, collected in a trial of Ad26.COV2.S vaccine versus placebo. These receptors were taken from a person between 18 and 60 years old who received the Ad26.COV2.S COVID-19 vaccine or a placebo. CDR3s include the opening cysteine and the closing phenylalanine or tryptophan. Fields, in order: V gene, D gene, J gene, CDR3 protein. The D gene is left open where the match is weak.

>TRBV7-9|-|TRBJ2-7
CASSLTYSDSSF
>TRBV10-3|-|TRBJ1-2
CAISESRGSSYGYTF
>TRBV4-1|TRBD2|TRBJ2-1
CASSRTPASGSHNEQFF
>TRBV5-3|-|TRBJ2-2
CARSSRRTGKNTGELFF
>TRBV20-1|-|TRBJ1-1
CSLRYTEAFF
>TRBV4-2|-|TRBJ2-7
CASSQLWGDQRYEQYF
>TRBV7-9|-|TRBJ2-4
CASSQAVGAKNIQYF
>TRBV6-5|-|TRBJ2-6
CASSLRVSGANVLTF
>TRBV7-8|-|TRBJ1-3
CASSAPGVPIF
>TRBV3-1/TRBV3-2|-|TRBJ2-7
CASRSGSYEQYF
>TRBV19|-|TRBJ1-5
CASSPSLVAQPQHF
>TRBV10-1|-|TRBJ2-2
CASSEFHPTTPMNTGELFF
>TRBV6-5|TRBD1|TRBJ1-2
CATQWDRNYGYTF
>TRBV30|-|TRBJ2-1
CAHKGGSSSYNEQFF
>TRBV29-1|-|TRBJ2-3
CSVEIGGTDTQYF
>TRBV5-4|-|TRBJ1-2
CASSLPGLHNYGYTF
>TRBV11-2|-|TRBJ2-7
CASSLDRVQVHEQYF
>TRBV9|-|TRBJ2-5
CASSATPGLQETQYF
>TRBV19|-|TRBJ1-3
CASSPRIGTGNTIYF
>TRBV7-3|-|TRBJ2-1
CASSSGGGNEQFF
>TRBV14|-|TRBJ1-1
CASSQDPLWSEAFF
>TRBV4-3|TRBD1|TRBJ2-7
CASSQTGTGATEQYF